The sequence of this TCR beta chain was determined in a study of response to subunit inactivated influenza vaccine. Study findings and constraints: The authors suggested that few new T cells are recruited per seasonal influenza vaccination.

MiXCR, run by TCRdb on the RT-PCR reads, gives a single entry per CDR3 protein. This table has about 780,000 distinct CDR3 sequences, less than 20% appearing once. A few counts support this clonotype. Its antigen is as yet unknown. From germline, CDR1 is DFQATT and CDR2 SNEGSKA (reference sequence). V was pared by 0 bases and J by 4 bases, with 9 bases of the junction left unmatched. CDR3 length: 16 amino acids. The TCR comes from a man aged 50 to 60 who received an inactivated influenza vaccine. The chain links TRBV20-1 to TRBJ1-3; 7 bases align to TRBD1. Sample: PBMCs from blood, taken about 5 days after vaccination. CDR3 sequence (DNA): TGCAGTGCTAGAGATAGGCGTCGGACAGGCGGAAACACCATATATTTT. Its protein product is CSARDRRRTGGNTIYF.